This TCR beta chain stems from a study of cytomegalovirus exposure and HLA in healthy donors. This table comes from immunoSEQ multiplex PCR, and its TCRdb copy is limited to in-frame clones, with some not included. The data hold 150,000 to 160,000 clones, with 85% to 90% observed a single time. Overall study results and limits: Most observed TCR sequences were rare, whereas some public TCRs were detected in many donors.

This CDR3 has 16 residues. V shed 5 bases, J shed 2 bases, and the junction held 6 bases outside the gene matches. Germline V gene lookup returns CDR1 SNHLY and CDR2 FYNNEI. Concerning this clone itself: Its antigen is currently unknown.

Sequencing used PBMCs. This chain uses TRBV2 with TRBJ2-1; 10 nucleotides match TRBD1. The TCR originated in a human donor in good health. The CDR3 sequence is CASSTRGQGAYNEQFF. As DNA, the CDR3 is TGTGCCAGCAGTACCCGCGGACAGGGGGCCTACAATGAGCAGTTCTTC.